The next 12 T cell receptor beta chains were all read from a single sample in a study of blood T cell repertoires in COVID-19. TCRdb's table, derived via immunoSEQ multiplex PCR, lists solely in-frame clones and lacks some. The sample contains 300,000 to 350,000 clones, 89% of which appear only once. The sample comprised peripheral blood. These receptor sequences come from a woman aged 55-70 years with COVID-19, enrolled during active disease.

This clone was seen only once. The chain uses TRBV18 and TRBJ1-3; 7 bases are a match to TRBD1. This CDR3 contains 16 residues. Germline lookup yields CDR1 KGHSH and CDR2 LQKENI. J was trimmed by 0 bases and V by 4 bases; bases with no gene match: 6. The CDR3 is CASSLGQVNSGNTIYF. CDR3 DNA: TGTGCCAGCTCACTTGGACAGGTTAACTCTGGAAACACCATATATTTT.

The V gene is TRBV7-9, the J gene TRBJ1-1; tentative D call: TRBD1 (6 bases). Germline CDR1 is SEHNR and CDR2 is FQNEAQ (reference sequence). The CDR3 spans 13 residues. Trimming pared 7 bases from V and 4 bases from J, leaving 13 bases between. The chain's CDR3 is CASTSQGITEAFF. As DNA, the CDR3 is TGTGCCAGCACCTCGCAGGGGATCACTGAAGCTTTCTTT.

The chain uses TRBV28 and TRBJ1-5, with D tentatively TRBD1 (6 bases). CDR1 and CDR2 from the germline V gene are MDHEN and SYDVKM. There are 15 residues in the CDR3. Between the trimmed V and J ends, which lost 3 bases and 6 bases, there was a span of 15 bases. CDR3 residues: CASSFPQGLGQPQHF. In DNA form, the CDR3 reads TGTGCCAGCAGTTTCCCCCAGGGGTTGGGTCAGCCCCAGCATTTT.

DNA of the CDR3: TGTGCCAGTAGTAGCAGGGGAGAGACCGGGGAGCTGTTTTTT. Protein sequence: CASSSRGETGELFF. The rearrangement uses TRBV19 and TRBJ2-2, with D possibly TRBD1 on 6 matching bases. V lost 4 bases to trimming and J lost 5 bases, with 11 bases between them. This CDR3 spans 14 amino acids. Looked up from germline, CDR1 is LNHDA and CDR2 is SQIVND (reference sequence). Drawing the rest from reference TRBV19 and TRBJ2-2, the complete variable domain is DGGITQSPKYLFRKEGQNVTLSCEQNLNHDAMYWYRQDPGQGLRLIYYSQIVNDFQKGDIAEGYSVSREKKESFPLTVTSAQKNPTAFYLCASSSRGETGELFFGEGSRLTVL.

The chain joins TRBV7-3 to TRBJ1-1; D unclear. The ends were cut back, 6 bases at V and 8 bases at J, with 7 bases in the middle. Looked up from germline, CDR1 is SGHTA and CDR2 is FQGTGA. This CDR3 comprises 10 residues. The CDR3 region is CASSTHEAFF. The CDR3 nucleotides read TGTGCCAGCAGTACACACGAAGCTTTCTTT.

V is TRBV27 and J is TRBJ2-3, with TRBD2 matching 10 bases. The CDR3 covers 17 residues. J lost 3 bases, V lost 4 bases, and 10 bases had no gene match. Germline lookup yields CDR1 MNHEY and CDR2 SMNVEV (reference sequence). Here the CDR3 reads CASSSMSLAGVTDTQYF. Written as DNA, the CDR3 is TGTGCCAGCAGTTCGATGAGTCTAGCGGGGGTAACAGATACGCAGTATTTT.

J is TRBJ2-7 and V is TRBV12-5; TRBD1 matches at 10 bases. The germline V gene encodes CDR1 LGHNT and CDR2 FRNRAP. V was clipped by 5 bases and J by 5 bases; unmatched bases: 6. CDR3 size: 14 residues. The CDR3 coding sequence is TGTGCTAGTGGTCCGGGACAGGGGAATGACGAGCAGTACTTC. This translates into CASGPGQGNDEQYF.

The V and J genes are TRBV5-1 and TRBJ2-3, with TRBD1 matching over 12 bases. CDR1 is SGHRS, CDR2 YFSETQ, per germline. The V and J ends lost 5 bases and 1 base, in that order; junction bases with no gene match: 8. The CDR3 runs to 17 residues. Here the CDR3 reads CASSRGQGALGTDTQYF. DNA of the CDR3: TGCGCCAGCAGTCGGGGACAGGGGGCGCTGGGCACAGATACGCAGTATTTT.

On this clone: Other DNA sequences in this specimen translate into the identical CDR3. V gene TRBV19 combines with J gene TRBJ1-1; TRBD1 is a possible D gene (5 bases). The CDR3 loop spans 13 amino acids. V shed 3 bases and J shed 2 bases, with 7 bases lying between them. Per germline, CDR1 LNHDA and CDR2 SQIVND (reference sequence). This chain's CDR3 is CASSIRGNTEAFF. CDR3 DNA sequence: TGTGCCAGTAGTATTAGGGGAAACACTGAAGCTTTCTTT.

This clone was seen only once. The chain has TRBV2 and TRBJ1-4, with TRBD1 as a possible D gene (5 bases). V was cut by 4 bases and J by 4 bases, with 10 bases left in between. CDR1 is SNHLY, CDR2 FYNNEI, per germline. CDR3 length: 14 amino acids. CDR3 sequence: CASSVVTVNEKLFF. The CDR3 DNA is TGTGCCAGCAGTGTGGTGACAGTTAATGAAAAACTGTTTTTT.

CDR3 nucleotide sequence: TGTGCCAGCAATCCAGGGGGCGGGAACACTGAAGCTTTCTTT. Translating gives CASNPGGGNTEAFF. This chain joins TRBV5-4 and TRBJ1-1; 8 positions agree with TRBD1. Germline trimming cut 6 bases from V and 1 base from J; bases unmatched to any gene: 5. CDR3 length equals 14 residues. Germline loops: CDR1 SGHNT, CDR2 YYREEE (reference sequence).

The V and J genes are TRBV5-1 and TRBJ1-2, with TRBD1 identical over 7 bases. CDR1 is SGHRS and CDR2 is YFSETQ in the germline V gene. This CDR3 is 15 amino acids long. Trimming at V came to 3 bases and at J to 0 bases, leaving 5 bases not matched to a gene. In DNA, the CDR3 is TGCGCCAGCAGCTGGACCGGGACAGCTAACTATGGCTACACCTTC. Protein: CASSWTGTANYGYTF.